These T cell receptor beta chains were read from a single sample in a study of blood T cell repertoires in COVID-19. Assay: immunoSEQ multiplex PCR; the TCRdb copy retains only in-frame clones and omits some. The data show about 310,000 clones, with roughly 86% seen just once and 8.5% to 10% held by the top ten. Source material: PBMCs or T cells enriched from blood (not recorded which). These receptors were obtained from a woman between 18 and 29 years old who had recovered from COVID-19. The CDR3 runs from the conserved cysteine through the conserved F or W. Fields, in order: J gene, V gene, CDR3 protein.

TRBJ1-1 TRBV6-2/TRBV6-3 CASSPPLGVTEAFF
TRBJ2-1 TRBV7-8 CASSLSRQVNEQFF
TRBJ2-2 TRBV27 CASSTRTYTANTGELFF
TRBJ2-5 TRBV7-3 CASSLTLQETQYF
TRBJ2-3 TRBV12-3/TRBV12-4 CATSTEADTQYF
TRBJ1-3 TRBV6-1 CASSDRGLVDTIYF
TRBJ1-3 TRBV7-8 CASSLAGGTGNTIYF
TRBJ2-5 TRBV6-5 CASSYSSLAGETQYF
TRBJ2-1 TRBV7-9 CASSLTSGGAIYNEQFF
TRBJ2-1 TRBV27 CASSLSLVSSYNEQFF
TRBJ1-5 TRBV10-3 CAIRAGQNSNQPQHF
TRBJ1-1 TRBV7-9 CASSLLPGLNTEAFF
TRBJ1-3 TRBV9 CASSSQVSGNTIYF
TRBJ2-7 TRBV7-2 CASPLDRVYEQYF
TRBJ2-6 TRBV18 CASSPRRGSSGANVLTF
TRBJ1-2 TRBV27 CASRAGQSVNYGYTF
TRBJ1-1 TRBV3-1/TRBV3-2 CASSQVEGSTEAFF
TRBJ1-1 TRBV28 CASSLDARVTEAFF
TRBJ1-4 TRBV9 CASSAHPTDPTEKLFF
TRBJ1-2 TRBV4-2 CASKPRQVVLGGYTF
TRBJ1-5 TRBV2 CASKGRGENQPQHF
TRBJ1-1 TRBV12-3/TRBV12-4 CASNLQGRTEAFF
TRBJ1-2 TRBV5-8 CATGQLNNYGYTF
TRBJ1-6 TRBV9 CASSPRDRDSPLHF
TRBJ1-6 TRBV28 CASSPREGYPYNSPLHF
TRBJ1-2 TRBV28 CASTGTGGTYGYTF
TRBJ2-7 TRBV9 CASSVRPEGQGAPYEQYF
TRBJ2-2 TRBV5-1 CASSLVAGGNTGELFF
TRBJ1-4 TRBV9 CASSARGQGHEKLFF
TRBJ2-3 TRBV5-1 CASIVGDTQYF
TRBJ2-1 TRBV5-4 CASLSSYNEQFF
TRBJ1-2 TRBV12-3/TRBV12-4 CASRGDSLYGYTF
TRBJ1-4 TRBV18 CASSRQSTNEKLFF
TRBJ2-1 TRBV11-3 CASSSKGLAGGFYNEQFF
TRBJ1-2 TRBV6-2/TRBV6-3 CASSNPERTGYYGYTF
TRBJ1-1 TRBV5-1 CASTTGVGNTEAFF
TRBJ2-7 TRBV7-9 CASSDGTVYEQYF
TRBJ1-2 TRBV25-1 CASSESLSPQGYTF
TRBJ1-5 TRBV7-9 CASSARGQPSNQPQHF
TRBJ2-1 TRBV2 CASSGTGGYNEQFF
TRBJ2-5 TRBV7-9 CASSLAFGGIQETQYF